Following are 5 T cell receptor beta chains from one sample sequenced in a study of blood T cell repertoires in COVID-19. Libraries were prepared by immunoSEQ multiplex PCR; TCRdb keeps only in-frame clonotypes and omits some of them. The profile shows about 150,000 clones, over 80% of them singletons. The sample taken for sequencing was peripheral blood. The receptors were sampled from a man aged 55 to 70 with active or convalescent COVID-19.

This clone was detected only once. The rearrangement uses TRBV10-3 and TRBJ1-4, with TRBD1 as a possible D gene (5 bases). CDR3 size: 16 residues. V lost 4 bases to trimming and J lost 5 bases, with 17 bases between them. Germline assignment: CDR1 ENHRY and CDR2 SYGVKD. This CDR3 is CAISAGPGGANEKLFF. The CDR3 DNA follows: TGTGCCATCAGTGCGGGACCGGGGGGAGCGAATGAAAAACTGTTTTTT.

V usage is TRBV19 and J usage is TRBJ1-1; D call uncertain. Germline CDR1 reads LNHDA; CDR2 reads SQIVND (reference sequence). The CDR3 totals 14 residues. Deletions cut 4 bases from V and 1 base from J, with 10 bases between. CDR3 in amino acids: CASSTRHRNTEAFF. The DNA for the CDR3 is TGTGCCAGTAGTACCCGTCATAGGAACACTGAAGCTTTCTTT.

The chain employs TRBV27 and TRBJ2-1; TRBD2 might be the D (6 bases). The V gene's germline CDR1 is MNHEY and CDR2 SMNVEV (reference sequence). Trimming shortened V by 0 bases and J by 3 bases, and 12 bases separated the two germline ends. This CDR3 spans 16 amino acids. In nucleotides, the CDR3 is TGTGCCAGCAGTTTATCCCTCCTAGCGAACTACAATGAGCAGTTCTTC. This encodes CASSLSLLANYNEQFF.

This chain joins TRBV6-2 or TRBV6-3 and TRBJ2-1; 7 bases are shared with TRBD1. The length of the CDR3 is 16 residues. CDR1 and CDR2 from the germline V gene are MNHEY and SVGEGT. With 5 bases clipped from V and 2 bases from J, the junction kept 9 bases outside the gene matches. CDR3 residues: CASSDARGQAYNEQFF. Written as DNA, the CDR3 is TGTGCCAGCAGTGACGCCAGAGGACAGGCCTACAATGAGCAGTTCTTC.

The rearrangement joins TRBV19 to TRBJ2-3, with 10 positions matching TRBD2. The length of the CDR3 is 16 residues. CDR1 LNHDA and CDR2 SQIVND come from the germline V gene (reference sequence). V lost 4 bases and J lost 6; bases outside the gene matches: 10. CDR3 DNA sequence: TGTGCCAGTAGTACGCAACCGGGACTAGCGCTCGATACGCAGTATTTT. Translated, it gives CASSTQPGLALDTQYF. The full variable domain, in which reference TRBV19 and TRBJ2-3 provide the parts outside the CDR3, is DGGITQSPKYLFRKEGQNVTLSCEQNLNHDAMYWYRQDPGQGLRLIYYSQIVNDFQKGDIAEGYSVSREKKESFPLTVTSAQKNPTAFYLCASSTQPGLALDTQYFGPGTRLTVL.